A single count supports the clone carrying this T cell receptor (beta chain). The data belong to a study of OX40 agonist ivuxolimab in advanced cancers. Study-level information: Dose-escalation patients were diagnosed with hepatocellular carcinoma, melanoma, renal cell cancer or head and neck cancer.

Germline V gene lookup returns CDR1 LGHNT and CDR2 FRNRAP. Trimming removed 0 bases from V and 4 bases from J; junction bases left unmatched: 5. The CDR3 has 15 residues. Assay: immunoSEQ multiplex PCR; the TCRdb copy retains only in-frame clones and omits some. Among fewer than 75,000 clones listed, roughly 85% were seen once. The TCR sequence derives from an adult with an advanced solid tumor such as melanoma, head and neck, liver or kidney cancer. This chain links TRBV12-5 with TRBJ1-2, with TRBD1 matching 7 bases. Sequences were derived from CD4+ or CD8+ T cells sorted from blood, sampled in a trial of the OX40 agonist ivuxolimab. The CDR3 nucleotides read TGTGCTAGTGGTTTGGTAGTACAGGGGCCCTATGGCTACACCTTC. As protein: CASGLVVQGPYGYTF.